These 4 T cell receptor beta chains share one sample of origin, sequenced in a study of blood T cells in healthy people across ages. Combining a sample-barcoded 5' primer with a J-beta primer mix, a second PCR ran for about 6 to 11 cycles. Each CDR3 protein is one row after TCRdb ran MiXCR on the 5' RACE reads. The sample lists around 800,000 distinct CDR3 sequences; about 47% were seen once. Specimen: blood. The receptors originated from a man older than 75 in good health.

For the CDR3, the DNA is TGCGCCAGCAGCTTGGGGTGGGCCACCCACCTCATCACAGATACGCAGTATTTT. Its protein is CASSLGWATHLITDTQYF. This sequence joins TRBV5-1 and TRBJ2-3; D is unresolved. V lost 0 bases and J lost 2, with 19 bases in between. Per the germline V gene, CDR1 is SGHRS and CDR2 is YFSETQ. This CDR3 is 18 amino acids long.

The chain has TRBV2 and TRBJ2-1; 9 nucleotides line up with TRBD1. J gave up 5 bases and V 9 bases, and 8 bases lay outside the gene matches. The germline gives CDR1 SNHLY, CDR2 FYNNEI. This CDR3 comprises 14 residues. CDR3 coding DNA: TGTGCCAGATCGGGGGACAGGGAAAACAATGAGCAGTTCTTC. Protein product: CARSGDRENNEQFF.

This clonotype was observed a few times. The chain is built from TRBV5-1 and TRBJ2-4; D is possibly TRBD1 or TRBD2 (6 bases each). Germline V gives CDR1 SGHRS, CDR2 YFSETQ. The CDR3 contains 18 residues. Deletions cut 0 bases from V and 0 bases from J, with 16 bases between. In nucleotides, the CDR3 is TGCGCCAGCAGCTTGGCCGGTAGGGGGGCCACAGCCAAAAACATTCAGTACTTC. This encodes CASSLAGRGATAKNIQYF.

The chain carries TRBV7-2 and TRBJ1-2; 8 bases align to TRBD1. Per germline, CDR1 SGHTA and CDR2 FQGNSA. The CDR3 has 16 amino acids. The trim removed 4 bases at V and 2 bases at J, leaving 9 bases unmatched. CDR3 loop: CASSSPRTGLNYGYTF. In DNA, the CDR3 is TGTGCCAGCAGCTCACCCCGGACAGGGCTGAACTATGGCTACACCTTC.